This TCR beta chain was obtained from a study of cytomegalovirus exposure and HLA in healthy donors. The PCR was carried out with 60 Vbeta primers and 13 Jbeta primers. Sequencing was performed with immunoSEQ multiplex PCR; in TCRdb, only in-frame clones are kept and a portion is missing. This table has more than 150,000 clones, approximately 85% appearing once. Trimming took 4 bases from V and 5 from J, leaving 10 bases between them. CDR3 length equals 13 residues. Germline V gene lookup returns CDR1 SEHNR and CDR2 FQNEAQ (reference sequence). On this clone: Its antigen is currently unknown.

Regarding the study as a whole: TCR beta V- and J-gene trimming was later associated with a missense DCLRE1C variant. Reports described diagnosis of cytomegalovirus status by the classifier as highly specific and sensitive. A few of the chains that were CMV-associated were confirmed in vitro to be specific for CMV antigens.

The TCR comes from a man aged 18 to 30 in good health and CMV-seropositive. Sequencing used PBMCs. The chain couples TRBV7-9 to TRBJ2-3, with D possibly matching TRBD1 (6 bases). Here the CDR3 DNA reads TGTGCCAGCAGCTGGGGGCTGTTAGATACGCAGTATTTT. Translated: CASSWGLLDTQYF. Full variable domain (rest looked up from reference TRBV7-9 and TRBJ2-3): DTGVSQNPRHKITKRGQNVTFRCDPISEHNRLYWYRQTLGQGPEFLTYFQNEAQLEKSRLLSDRFSAERPKGSFSTLEIQRTEQGDSAMYLCASSWGLLDTQYFGPGTRLTVL.